These 14 T cell receptor beta chains came from one sample sequenced in a study of CD8+ T cells in alopecia areata. Sequencing relied on a cDNA template that was reverse transcribed from extracted RNA. Clones were read by immunoSEQ multiplex PCR, and TCRdb kept only the in-frame ones, dropping some. The sample yields some 130,000 clones, under 60% seen once. The sequencing used CD4+ T cells sorted from blood, collected at week 0. These receptors originate from a human donor with alopecia areata.

Ten or more counts support this clone. It is unclear where the CDR3 begins or ends on the DNA, so no DNA is shown, and the CDR3 is as TCRdb lists it. The CDR3 loop is CASARRAGDYTF. This chain connects TRBV6-5 to TRBJ1-2. Germline V gene data show CDR1 as MNHEY and CDR2 as SVGAGI. Ends included, the CDR3 has 12 residues.

The chain recombines TRBV30 with TRBJ2-3; the D is unclear. The germline V and J ends were trimmed by 3 bases and 4 bases, with 11 bases remaining between them. The CDR3 contains 13 residues. Germline-derived CDR1 and CDR2 are GTSNPN and SVGIG (reference sequence). CDR3: CAWRIKSADTQYF. The CDR3 DNA reads as TGTGCCTGGAGAATTAAGAGCGCAGATACGCAGTATTTT.

V and J are TRBV5-1 and TRBJ2-1; D gene unclear. The length of the CDR3 is 13 residues. Germline values: CDR1 SGHRS, CDR2 YFSETQ. V dropped 0 bases and J dropped 9 bases, with 10 bases sitting between them. This chain's CDR3 is CASSLGDRSEQFF. In nucleotides, the CDR3 is TGCGCCAGCAGCTTGGGGGATAGGAGTGAGCAGTTCTTC. Supplemented by reference TRBV5-1 and TRBJ2-1, the full variable domain reads KAGVTQTPRYLIKTRGQQVTLSCSPISGHRSVSWYQQTPGQGLQFLFEYFSETQRNKGNFPGRFSGRQFSNSRSEMNVSTLELGDSALYLCASSLGDRSEQFFGPGTRLTVL.

The chain carries TRBV30 and TRBJ1-1; D is uncertain. Per germline, CDR1 GTSNPN and CDR2 SVGIG (reference sequence). V was pared by 0 bases and J by 1 base, with 9 bases between. CDR3 length equals 14 residues. The CDR3 region is CAWSVRRGNTEAFF. The CDR3 nucleotides read TGTGCCTGGAGTGTACGTAGAGGGAACACTGAAGCTTTCTTT.

The CDR3 sequence is CAWNPGLAGGADTQYF. The CDR3 bases are TGTGCCTGGAACCCGGGACTAGCGGGGGGGGCAGATACGCAGTATTTT. The chain is built from TRBV30 and TRBJ2-3; 16 nucleotides match TRBD2. The CDR3 consists of 16 residues. V trimming: 4 bases; J trimming: 4 bases; junction bases outside the gene matches: 5. The germline CDR1 and CDR2 sequences are GTSNPN and SVGIG (reference sequence).

The rearrangement joins TRBV29-1 to TRBJ1-1; possible D gene TRBD1, 6 bases. CDR1 SQVTM and CDR2 ANQGSEA come from the germline V gene. Trimming removed 7 bases from V and 5 bases from J, with 20 bases in between. This CDR3 has 14 amino acids. The CDR3 region has the DNA TGCAGCGCGGGGTTCCGAACTCAGGGGACTGAAGCTTTCTTT. Protein: CSAGFRTQGTEAFF.

The V and J genes are TRBV30 and TRBJ1-1; a possible D gene is TRBD1 (5 bases). V was pared by 0 bases and J by 1 base, with 9 bases between. This CDR3 comprises 14 residues. Germline lookup yields CDR1 GTSNPN and CDR2 SVGIG (reference sequence). The CDR3 is CAWSVKTANTEAFF. The CDR3 bases are TGTGCCTGGAGTGTAAAGACAGCGAACACTGAAGCTTTCTTT.

The chain is built from TRBV4-2 and TRBJ1-1; D gene unclear. CDR3 length: 15 residues. Trimming removed 1 base at V and 0 bases at J, with 9 bases between. Germline values: CDR1 LGHNA, CDR2 YNFKEQ. The CDR3 region is CASSQGGRMNTEAFF. The CDR3 coding sequence is TGTGCCAGCAGCCAAGGAGGGCGAATGAACACTGAAGCTTTCTTT.

This clone was seen only a few times. The chain combines TRBV30 with TRBJ2-1; no definite D call. The CDR3 length is 14 residues. With 3 bases removed from V and 4 bases from J, the gap between germline ends came to 13 bases. Germline CDR1 and CDR2: GTSNPN and SVGIG (reference sequence). Written as DNA, the CDR3 is TGTGCCTGGAGCGGCCGGGTGCGGTACAATGAGCAGTTCTTC. Protein: CAWSGRVRYNEQFF.

V and J are TRBV11-3 and TRBJ2-7; D may be TRBD2 (5 bases). This CDR3 is built from 14 residues. V was shortened by 5 bases and J by 4 bases, with 15 bases between the two germline ends. Germline V gene lookup returns CDR1 SGHNT and CDR2 YENEEA. The CDR3 DNA reads TGTGCCAGCAGCCTCGGAGGTTCCTCGTACGAGCAGTACTTC. Translation gives CASSLGGSSYEQYF.

Turning to this clone: This sample also contains other DNA sequences that code for the same CDR3. This chain joins TRBV5-1 and TRBJ1-6; D is unclear. From germline, CDR1 is SGHRS and CDR2 YFSETQ. The CDR3 has 14 amino acids. V lost 0 bases and J lost 7, with 8 bases in between. This chain's CDR3 is CASSLDPENSPLHF. DNA for the CDR3: TGCGCCAGCAGCTTGGACCCCGAGAATTCACCCCTCCACTTT.

The DNA of the CDR3 is TGTGCCAGCAGCACCCCGTCTCGAGGAGTAGGAGGCTACACCTTC. It yields the protein CASSTPSRGVGGYTF. The J gene is TRBJ1-2, the V gene TRBV9; D ambiguous. Germline CDR1 reads SGDLS; CDR2 reads YYNGEE. There are 15 residues in the CDR3. V lost 4 bases to trimming and J lost 8 bases, with 21 bases between them.

The rearrangement links TRBV7-3 to TRBJ2-5; unclear D gene. This CDR3 has 13 amino acids. V lost 5 bases and J lost 4, with 11 bases in between. Germline CDR1 SGHTA, CDR2 FQGTGA. This CDR3 reads CASSLFGGETQYF. For the CDR3, the DNA is TGTGCCAGCAGCCTATTTGGTGGAGAGACCCAGTACTTC.

This sequence joins TRBV7-8 and TRBJ1-3; no firm D call. The CDR3 consists of 13 residues. Trimming took 1 base from V and 4 from J, leaving 5 bases between them. Germline loops: CDR1 SGHVS, CDR2 FQNEAQ. CDR3 amino acids: CASSLGQGNTIYF. Written as DNA, the CDR3 is TGTGCCAGCAGCTTAGGCCAGGGAAACACCATATATTTT.